The source of this TCR beta chain is a study of T cell responses to AZD1222 COVID-19 vaccine. Study observations and caveats: Nearly half of the spike-specific TCRs reportedly recognize variant regions that carry no mutations. Repertoires were obtained only post-peak T cell response.

Concerning this clone itself: Its specificity is not known.

TCRdb's table, derived via immunoSEQ multiplex PCR, lists solely in-frame clones and lacks some. Seen here are around 140,000 clones, 85% to 95% observed once, and the top ten hold less than 0.95%. The clonotype comes from an adult in good health. The specimen was peripheral blood, collected on day 0 of MenACWY control vaccination.

The CDR3 sequence: CASSVGLSRADTEAFF. CDR3 in DNA: TGTGCCAGCAGCGTAGGCCTGTCGAGGGCGGACACTGAAGCTTTCTTT. The chain has TRBV9 and TRBJ1-1; D not resolved. The V gene's germline CDR1 is SGDLS and CDR2 YYNGEE. CDR3 length equals 16 residues. Trimming took 0 bases from V and 3 from J, leaving 15 bases between them.